This TCR beta chain derives from a study of blood T cell repertoires in COVID-19. Looked up from germline, CDR1 is KGHDR and CDR2 is SFDVKD. V was shortened by 3 bases and J by 5 bases, with 15 bases between the two germline ends. The CDR3 is 15 residues long. The method was immunoSEQ multiplex PCR; TCRdb's version includes in-frame clones alone and lacks a portion of them. In the table there are a few hundred thousand clones, about 86% of which are singletons. Sequences were obtained from peripheral blood. The chain combines TRBV24-1 with TRBJ2-5, with a tentative D call TRBD1 (6 bases). This TCR was recovered from a woman aged 65 to 85 with COVID-19, enrolled during active disease. The CDR3, as DNA: TGTGCCACCAGTGATCCTCCAGGGGTGGGTGAGACCCAGTACTTC. Translated: CATSDPPGVGETQYF.